The clone carrying this T cell receptor beta chain was observed many times. Its antigen is not known. The sample originates from a study of CD8+CD57+ T cells in acquired aplastic anemia. About the research overall: Average DNA yield from sorted CD4+ and CD8+ cells was around 3.2 ug. Points from the study as a whole: Patients and controls were found to share roughly 31 CD8+ CDR3 sequences.

Selection for sequencing was limited to patients who had shown CD8+CD57+ cell expansion by flow cytometry. With no exception, the patients had severe acquired aplastic anemia. The V gene lost 3 bases and the J gene lost 5 bases, with 14 bases spanning the gap. The CDR3 extends over 15 amino acids. Germline assignment: CDR1 LNHDA and CDR2 SQIVND (reference sequence). Genomic DNA templated the TCR beta VDJ and CDR3 profiling. TCRdb passed the reads through MiXCR, listing each CDR3 protein once. The sample yields 400,000 to 600,000 distinct CDR3 sequences, about a third seen once. Sequenced input: sorted CD4+, CD8+, or CD8+CD57+ T cells (not recorded which) from PBMCs. V is TRBV19 and J is TRBJ1-5; D unresolved. The TCR comes from a human donor with aplastic anemia. In DNA form, the CDR3 reads TGTGCCAGTAGTATGGTCTTTTCTTGGGATCAGCCCCAGCATTTT. Translated, it gives CASSMVFSWDQPQHF.